Each of the 20 T cell receptor beta chains below was sequenced from the same sample in a study of regulatory T cells in long-lasting Graves disease. To make TCR beta libraries, researchers used iRepertoire HTBI primers and Arm-PCR of CDR3 regions. MiXCR, applied by TCRdb to the multiplex PCR reads, yields one record per CDR3 protein. The sample carries 300,000 to 500,000 distinct CDR3 sequences, 20% to 25% recorded once. Time point given: persistent/refractory GD, antithyroid drugs over 5 years with positive TRAb. Isolated PBMC RNA provided the starting material for the TCR library. The source material was peripheral blood mononuclear cells (PBMCs), sampled when the disease was refractory, from a patient treated with antithyroid drugs. These receptor sequences come from a female donor with Graves disease.

The chain combines TRBV20-1 with TRBJ2-1; D is unresolved. Germline CDR1 reads DFQATT; CDR2 reads SNEGSKA (reference sequence). Deletions cut 2 bases from V and 6 bases from J, with 5 bases between. This CDR3 contains 11 residues. CDR3 nucleotides: TGCAGTGCTAGACGCATCAATGAGCAGTTCTTC. Translating it yields CSARRINEQFF.

This clonotype was counted between two and nine times. V is TRBV4-2 and J is TRBJ1-2; the D is unclear. Germline CDR1 and CDR2: LGHNA and YNFKEQ. This CDR3 contains 15 residues. V lost 2 bases, J lost 4 bases, and 14 bases lay in between. Here the CDR3 reads CASSQLETPSYGYTF. The CDR3 nucleotides read TGTGCCAGCAGCCAACTTGAGACACCATCCTATGGCTACACCTTC.

This clonotype was seen just once. This may come from a read error, since a much larger clone is one base off. This chain connects TRBV5-1 to TRBJ2-2; 7 positions agree with TRBD1. From germline, CDR1 is SGHRS and CDR2 YFSETQ. Germline trimming cut 7 bases from V and 0 bases from J; bases unmatched to any gene: 6. The CDR3 loop spans 15 amino acids. The CDR3 coding sequence is TGCGCCAGCCAACCAGGGGGACCGAACACCGGGGAGCTGTTTTTT. Its translation is CASQPGGPNTGELFF.

V usage is TRBV6-1 and J usage is TRBJ2-2; TRBD2 aligns across 13 bases. CDR1 MNHNS and CDR2 SASEGT come from the germline V gene. J lost 4 bases, V lost 10 bases, and 3 bases had no gene match. The CDR3 totals 14 residues. CDR3 sequence: CATGLAGRTGELFF. CDR3 DNA sequence: TGTGCCACGGGACTAGCGGGGCGCACCGGGGAGCTGTTTTTT.

V and J are TRBV20-1 and TRBJ2-5, with D possibly being TRBD1 (6 bases). The CDR3 has 16 residues. Between the trimmed V and J ends, which lost 2 bases and 5 bases, there was a span of 21 bases. Germline V gene data show CDR1 as DFQATT and CDR2 as SNEGSKA (reference sequence). The CDR3 nucleotides are TGCAGTGCTAGACAAAATCACGCAGGGGTTCGGGAGACCCAGTACTTC. As protein: CSARQNHAGVRETQYF.

There are many counts of this clonotype. This rearrangement joins TRBV12-3 or TRBV12-4 to TRBJ2-7; D unresolved. This CDR3 contains 11 residues. Trimming stripped 6 bases from V and 4 bases from J, with 7 bases between. CDR3 loop: CASRRDYEQYF. The CDR3 DNA is TGTGCCAGCAGGCGCGATTACGAGCAGTACTTC.

CDR3 bases: TGTGCCAGCAGTCCTGGGCCAGGGGGCATTCTTGAAGCTTTCTTT. Amino acid sequence: CASSPGPGGILEAFF. The chain uses TRBV7-2 and TRBJ1-1; 8 bases are a match to TRBD1. After removal of 6 bases from V and 7 bases from J, the junction contained 13 bases not matched to a gene. Germline CDR1 is SGHTA and CDR2 is FQGNSA. This CDR3 contains 15 residues.

In this sample, this clonotype turned up a few times. J is TRBJ2-2 and V is TRBV20-1; D not certain. There are 15 residues in the CDR3. Germline V gene lookup returns CDR1 DFQATT and CDR2 SNEGSKA (reference sequence). Trimming cost V 0 bases and J 5 bases, with 13 bases left between them. CDR3 sequence (DNA): TGCAGTGCTAGAGATGTTCGAGCAAGAACCGGGGAGCTGTTTTTT. It yields the protein CSARDVRARTGELFF.

This clonotype appeared a few times. The J gene is TRBJ2-7, the V gene TRBV7-9, with D unclear. V lost 1 base and J 6 bases, leaving 4 bases between the germline ends. This CDR3 has 11 amino acids. Per the germline V gene, CDR1 is SEHNR and CDR2 is FQNEAQ (reference sequence). DNA of the CDR3: TGTGCCAGCAGCTTAGGAGCCGAGCAGTACTTC. Translation: CASSLGAEQYF.

Many counts were recorded for this clonotype. The CDR3 here is CAWRGRSSYEQYF. CDR3 sequence (DNA): TGTGCCTGGCGGGGCCGGAGCTCCTACGAGCAGTACTTC. The J gene is TRBJ2-7, the V gene TRBV30, with D perhaps matching TRBD1 or TRBD2 (5 bases each). CDR3 size: 13 residues. The germline V gene encodes CDR1 GTSNPN and CDR2 SVGIG (reference sequence). Between the trimmed V and J ends, which lost 5 bases and 0 bases, there was a span of 11 bases. The whole variable domain, remainder taken from reference TRBV30 and TRBJ2-7, is SQTIHQWPATLVQPVGSPLSLECTVEGTSNPNLYWYRQAAGRGLQLLFYSVGIGQISSEVPQNLSASRPQDRQFILSSKKLLLSDSGFYLCAWRGRSSYEQYFGPGTRLTVT.

This clonotype was recorded many times. The rearrangement uses TRBV30 and TRBJ1-2; 12 bases fit TRBD1. The V segment lost 3 bases and the J segment 7 bases; nucleotides outside the gene matches: 6. The CDR3 runs 14 residues. Germline loops: CDR1 GTSNPN, CDR2 SVGIG (reference sequence). CDR3 region: CAWSSGTGGIGYTF. The CDR3 nucleotides are TGTGCCTGGAGCTCCGGGACAGGGGGCATTGGCTACACCTTC.

This clonotype was seen more than once but under ten times. V and J are TRBV27 and TRBJ2-2; no reliable D call. V was trimmed by 1 base and J by 1 base, leaving 10 bases between them. Per germline, CDR1 MNHEY and CDR2 SMNVEV (reference sequence). The CDR3 is 16 amino acids. CDR3 nucleotide sequence: TGTGCCAGCAGTTTATATCCGGGCCTGAACACCGGGGAGCTGTTTTTT. Residues: CASSLYPGLNTGELFF.

V is TRBV20-1 and J is TRBJ2-7, with 7 bases that match TRBD1. Germline lookup yields CDR1 DFQATT and CDR2 SNEGSKA (reference sequence). Trimming at V came to 4 bases and at J to 1 base, leaving 7 bases not matched to a gene. This CDR3 comprises 14 residues. CDR3 in amino acids: CSAKIPGGSYEQYF. CDR3 in DNA: TGCAGTGCTAAGATCCCAGGGGGATCCTACGAGCAGTACTTC.

This clonotype came up a few times. The rearrangement uses TRBV28 and TRBJ2-2; 11 bases line up with TRBD1. Per germline, CDR1 MDHEN and CDR2 SYDVKM. This CDR3 contains 16 residues. The trim removed 8 bases at V and 7 bases at J, leaving 12 bases unmatched. CDR3 protein: CASGGDRGKRNGELFF. The DNA for the CDR3 is TGTGCCAGCGGGGGGGACAGGGGGAAAAGGAACGGGGAGCTGTTTTTT. Combining the CDR3 with reference TRBV28 and TRBJ2-2 gives the whole variable domain DVKVTQSSRYLVKRTGEKVFLECVQDMDHENMFWYRQDPGLGLRLIYFSYDVKMKEKGDIPEGYSVSREKKERFSLILESASTNQTSMYLCASGGDRGKRNGELFFGEGSRLTVL.

A note on this clonotype: A junction boundary mismatches the germline segment, possibly from a read error. Here the CDR3 reads CASTQRGRAPGSTIYF. The CDR3 DNA is TGTGCCAGCACCCAACGGGGTAGGGCGCCTGGAAGCACCATATATTTT. The V gene is TRBV7-2, the J gene TRBJ1-3, with D hard to call. CDR3 length: 16 amino acids. Germline V gene lookup returns CDR1 SGHTA and CDR2 FQGNSA.

This chain connects TRBV12-3 or TRBV12-4 to TRBJ2-5; D is possibly TRBD2 (5 bases). The CDR3 is made up of 16 amino acids. V dropped 6 bases and J dropped 5 bases, with 22 bases sitting between them. The CDR3 sequence: CASSQLMDGKRETQYF. DNA of the CDR3: TGTGCCAGCAGCCAACTGATGGACGGGAAAAGGGAGACCCAGTACTTC.

The chain is built from TRBV6-1 and TRBJ2-5; the D gene is possibly TRBD1 (6 bases). CDR3 length equals 15 residues. Germline-derived CDR1 and CDR2 are MNHNS and SASEGT. Trimming took off 4 bases at V and 5 bases at J, with 17 bases between the two ends. CDR3 nucleotides: TGTGCCAGCAGTGTTGGGACAATTGCTGGGGAGACCCAGTACTTC. This encodes CASSVGTIAGETQYF.

In this sample, this clonotype turned up many times. V usage is TRBV2 and J usage is TRBJ1-4, with unresolved D. Germline loops: CDR1 SNHLY, CDR2 FYNNEI. With 8 bases removed from V and 8 bases from J, the gap between germline ends came to 12 bases. The CDR3 is 12 residues long. CDR3 residues: CASQLLGEKLFF. DNA of the CDR3: TGTGCCAGCCAACTACTAGGGGAAAAACTGTTTTTT.

V gene TRBV14 combines with J gene TRBJ2-1, with 7 bases fitting TRBD2. With 0 bases clipped from V and 7 bases from J, the junction kept 15 bases outside the gene matches. Per germline, CDR1 SGHDN and CDR2 FVKESK. The CDR3 extends over 18 amino acids. Written as DNA, the CDR3 is TGTGCCAGCAGCCAAGATCAGGCGGGAGCAGAGTATCGGAATGAGCAGTTCTTC. Encoded protein: CASSQDQAGAEYRNEQFF.

The sample holds a few counts of this clonotype. This chain connects TRBV9 to TRBJ2-2; tentative D call: TRBD2 (5 bases). Germline CDR1 reads SGDLS; CDR2 reads YYNGEE. Trimming pared 3 bases from V and 5 bases from J, leaving 8 bases between. The length of the CDR3 is 13 residues. CDR3 amino acids: CASSARTTGELFF. The DNA for the CDR3 is TGTGCCAGCAGCGCGAGGACTACCGGGGAGCTGTTTTTT.